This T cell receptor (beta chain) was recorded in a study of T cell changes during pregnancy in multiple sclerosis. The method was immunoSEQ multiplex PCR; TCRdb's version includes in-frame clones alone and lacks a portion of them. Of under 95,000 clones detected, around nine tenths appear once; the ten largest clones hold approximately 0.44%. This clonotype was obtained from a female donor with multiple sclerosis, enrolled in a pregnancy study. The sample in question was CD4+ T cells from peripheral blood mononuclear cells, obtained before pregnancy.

CDR3 DNA: TGTGCCTGTTCAATGGGACAGGGGTCTACCTACGAGCAGTACTTC. This encodes CACSMGQGSTYEQYF. The V call is TRBV30, the J call TRBJ2-7; the match to TRBD1 covers 10 bases. V was clipped by 6 bases and J by 2 bases; unmatched bases: 10. The CDR3 has 15 amino acids. CDR1 is GTSNPN and CDR2 is SVGIG in the germline V gene (reference sequence). The full variable domain, with the rest looked up from reference TRBV30 and TRBJ2-7, is SQTIHQWPATLVQPVGSPLSLECTVEGTSNPNLYWYRQAAGRGLQLLFYSVGIGQISSEVPQNLSASRPQDRQFILSSKKLLLSDSGFYLCACSMGQGSTYEQYFGPGTRLTVT.